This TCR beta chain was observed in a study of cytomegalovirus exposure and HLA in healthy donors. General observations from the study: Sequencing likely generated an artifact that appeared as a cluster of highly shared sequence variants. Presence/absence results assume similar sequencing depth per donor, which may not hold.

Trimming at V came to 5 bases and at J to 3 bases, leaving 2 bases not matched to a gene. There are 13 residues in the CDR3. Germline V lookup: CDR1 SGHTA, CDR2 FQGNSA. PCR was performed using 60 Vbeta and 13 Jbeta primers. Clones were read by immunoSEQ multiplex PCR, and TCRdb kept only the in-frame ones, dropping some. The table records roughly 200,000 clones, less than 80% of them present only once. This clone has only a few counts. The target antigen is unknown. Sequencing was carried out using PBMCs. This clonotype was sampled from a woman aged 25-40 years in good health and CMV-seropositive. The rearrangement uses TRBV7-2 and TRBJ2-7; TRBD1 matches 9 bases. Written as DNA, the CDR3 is TGTGCCAGCAGCGGGACAGGGAACTACGAGCAGTACTTC. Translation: CASSGTGNYEQYF.